The 18 T cell receptor beta chains below come from one sample, sequenced in a study of cytomegalovirus exposure and HLA in healthy donors. Profiled with immunoSEQ multiplex PCR; TCRdb holds only in-frame clones, not every one. The table lists 200,000 to 250,000 clones, 80% to 90% of them singletons. Sample: PBMCs. All receptors derive from a woman in her late teens or twenties in good health and CMV-seronegative.

The chain has TRBV10-3 and TRBJ1-4; D possibly corresponds to TRBD1 (6 bases). Between the trimmed V and J ends, which lost 11 bases and 5 bases, there was a span of 18 bases. This CDR3 has 14 residues. The germline V gene has CDR1 ENHRY and CDR2 SYGVKD. CDR3 in amino acids: CAHGGGSTNEKLFF. The CDR3 nucleotides read TGTGCCCACGGCGGGGGCTCTACGAATGAAAAACTGTTTTTT.

The chain carries TRBV28 and TRBJ1-4; the D gene is possibly TRBD1 (6 bases). In germline, CDR1 is MDHEN, CDR2 SYDVKM. The CDR3 is made up of 15 amino acids. The V end was cut by 6 bases, the J end by 7 bases, with 18 bases between. The CDR3 nucleotides read TGTGCCAGCAGCCCCCATGCGGGGGCTAGTGAAAAACTGTTTTTT. Translating gives CASSPHAGASEKLFF.

The chain has TRBV7-3 and TRBJ2-1; 10 bases agree with TRBD2. The junction had 3 bases not matched to a gene; V was cut back by 3 bases and J by 4 bases. This CDR3 has 15 residues. In germline, CDR1 is SGHTA, CDR2 FQGTGA. The CDR3 DNA follows: TGTGCCAGCAGCTTGGGGACTAGCGTTTACAATGAGCAGTTCTTC. Translating gives CASSLGTSVYNEQFF.

This chain uses TRBV29-1 with TRBJ2-1; 7 nucleotides match TRBD2. The CDR3 totals 13 residues. The junction had 4 bases not matched to a gene; V was cut back by 1 base and J by 7 bases. Germline assignment: CDR1 SQVTM and CDR2 ANQGSEA. The CDR3, as DNA: TGCAGCGTTGAAGTAGGACTAGTAAATGAGCAGTTCTTC. Its protein product is CSVEVGLVNEQFF.

V usage is TRBV19 and J usage is TRBJ2-1; 11 bases line up with TRBD2. Germline CDR1 is LNHDA and CDR2 is SQIVND (reference sequence). The ends lost 3 bases at V and 9 bases at J; junction bases unmatched: 1. This CDR3 region has 13 residues. CDR3 sequence reads: CASSITSGSEQFF. In nucleotides, the CDR3 is TGTGCCAGTAGTATCACTAGCGGGAGTGAGCAGTTCTTC.

This clone was seen a single time. The rearrangement joins TRBV30 to TRBJ2-7; a possible D gene is TRBD1 (6 bases). The V gene's germline CDR1 is GTSNPN and CDR2 SVGIG (reference sequence). Deletions cut 3 bases from V and 2 bases from J, with 11 bases between. There are 13 residues in the CDR3. CDR3 nucleotide sequence: TGTGCCTGGAGACCCCCAGGGGCCTACGAGCAGTACTTC. Translated, it gives CAWRPPGAYEQYF.

The chain links TRBV28 to TRBJ2-7, with 8 positions matching TRBD1. This CDR3 has 15 amino acids. CDR1 MDHEN and CDR2 SYDVKM come from the germline V gene. The ends lost 6 bases at V and 2 bases at J; junction bases unmatched: 9. The CDR3 sequence: CASSSPTGGPYEQYF. Here the CDR3 DNA reads TGTGCCAGCAGCTCCCCAACAGGGGGGCCCTACGAGCAGTACTTC. Based on the CDR3 plus reference TRBV28 and TRBJ2-7, the full variable domain is DVKVTQSSRYLVKRTGEKVFLECVQDMDHENMFWYRQDPGLGLRLIYFSYDVKMKEKGDIPEGYSVSREKKERFSLILESASTNQTSMYLCASSSPTGGPYEQYFGPGTRLTVT.

This clone was seen just once. The rearrangement joins TRBV4-3 to TRBJ2-1, with 7 bases fitting TRBD1. Losses at the gene ends were 3 bases for V and 7 bases for J; bases not matched to a gene: 27. This CDR3 region has 21 residues. Germline V gives CDR1 LGHNA, CDR2 YSLEER. The CDR3 nucleotides are TGCGCCAGCAGCCACCCCCCCTGGCCAGGGGGAATAGGCTCGGGGAATAATGAGCAGTTCTTC. Its protein is CASSHPPWPGGIGSGNNEQFF.

The chain recombines TRBV5-4 with TRBJ2-5; 7 bases map to TRBD1. CDR1 SGHNT and CDR2 YYREEE come from the germline V gene (reference sequence). This CDR3 contains 15 residues. Trimming removed 4 bases from V and 1 base from J; junction bases left unmatched: 7. CDR3 coding DNA: TGTGCCAGCAGCACCACCGGGACAGTCCAAGAGACCCAGTACTTC. Translated: CASSTTGTVQETQYF.

The rearrangement joins TRBV2 to TRBJ2-2, with 14 nucleotides matching TRBD2. The germline gives CDR1 SNHLY, CDR2 FYNNEI. The trim removed 5 bases at V and 7 bases at J, leaving 9 bases unmatched. The CDR3 loop spans 17 amino acids. CDR3 amino acids: CASSMTSGRALGGELFF. The CDR3 region has the DNA TGTGCCAGCAGTATGACTAGCGGGAGGGCCCTCGGCGGGGAGCTGTTTTTT.

The rearrangement uses TRBV5-1 and TRBJ2-7; 9 bases fit TRBD2. The germline V gene encodes CDR1 SGHRS and CDR2 YFSETQ. The trim removed 4 bases at V and 7 bases at J, leaving 6 bases unmatched. This CDR3 region has 13 residues. As DNA, the CDR3 is TGCGCCAGCAGCGTAGCGGGAGCTGAGGAGCAGTACTTC. Translation: CASSVAGAEEQYF. The whole variable domain, remainder taken from reference TRBV5-1 and TRBJ2-7, is KAGVTQTPRYLIKTRGQQVTLSCSPISGHRSVSWYQQTPGQGLQFLFEYFSETQRNKGNFPGRFSGRQFSNSRSEMNVSTLELGDSALYLCASSVAGAEEQYFGPGTRLTVT.

CDR3: CASSASKTSRSYNEQFF. The CDR3 bases are TGCGCCAGCAGCGCTAGCAAGACTAGTCGTTCCTACAATGAGCAGTTCTTC. The chain combines TRBV5-1 with TRBJ2-1; a weak D match, TRBD2 (6 bases). Germline CDR1 and CDR2: SGHRS and YFSETQ. Trimming stripped 4 bases from V and 1 base from J, with 18 bases between. The CDR3 length is 17 residues.

Regarding this clone: Different DNA sequences within this sample yield the same CDR3. The rearrangement uses TRBV30 and TRBJ1-3; D not certain. This CDR3 has 13 amino acids. Germline V gene data show CDR1 as GTSNPN and CDR2 as SVGIG (reference sequence). V lost 2 bases to trimming and J lost 0 bases, with 5 bases between them. The CDR3 DNA reads TGTGCCTGGAGTCTAAGCTCTGGAAACACCATATATTTT. It yields the protein CAWSLSSGNTIYF.

This sequence joins TRBV14 and TRBJ2-7, with 7 bases identical to TRBD2. The germline V gene has CDR1 SGHDN and CDR2 FVKESK. The J segment lost 3 bases and the V segment lost 4 bases, leaving 9 bases of the junction unmatched. This CDR3 comprises 15 residues. The CDR3 is CASSRFRTRDYEQYF. In DNA form, the CDR3 reads TGTGCCAGCAGCCGTTTTAGGACTAGAGACTACGAGCAGTACTTC.

J is TRBJ2-3 and V is TRBV2; 9 bases fit TRBD1. From germline, CDR1 is SNHLY and CDR2 FYNNEI. Germline trimming cut 7 bases from V and 3 bases from J; bases unmatched to any gene: 5. CDR3 size: 14 residues. CDR3 DNA sequence: TGTGCCAGCACCAGGGACAGGGTTACAGATACGCAGTATTTT. This encodes CASTRDRVTDTQYF. The whole variable domain, filled in from reference TRBV2 and TRBJ2-3, reads EPEVTQTPSHQVTQMGQEVILRCVPISNHLYFYWYRQILGQKVEFLVSFYNNEISEKSEIFDDQFSVERPDGSNFTLKIRSTKLEDSAMYFCASTRDRVTDTQYFGPGTRLTVL.

The chain combines TRBV30 with TRBJ2-7; 7 bases fit TRBD2. V dropped 5 bases and J dropped 2; count of bases not matched to a gene: 9. The CDR3 is 14 amino acids. The V gene's germline CDR1 is GTSNPN and CDR2 SVGIG (reference sequence). The CDR3 DNA follows: TGTGCCTGGGAGGGGCGGGAGAAGCCCTACGAGCAGTACTTC. Translation: CAWEGREKPYEQYF. Together with reference TRBV30 and TRBJ2-7, the CDR3 gives the full variable domain: SQTIHQWPATLVQPVGSPLSLECTVEGTSNPNLYWYRQAAGRGLQLLFYSVGIGQISSEVPQNLSASRPQDRQFILSSKKLLLSDSGFYLCAWEGREKPYEQYFGPGTRLTVT.

V and J are TRBV29-1 and TRBJ1-2; D perhaps matches TRBD1 (5 bases). This CDR3 contains 11 residues. The ends were cut back, 2 bases at V and 8 bases at J, with 9 bases in the middle. In germline, CDR1 is SQVTM, CDR2 ANQGSEA. The CDR3 bases are TGCAGCGTTGAAAGGGGCTCAGGCTACACCTTC. Its translation: CSVERGSGYTF.

The chain is built from TRBV9 and TRBJ1-2; TRBD1 is a possible D gene (6 bases). Germline-derived CDR1 and CDR2 are SGDLS and YYNGEE. The CDR3 has 14 residues. Trimming left V 2 bases short and J 5 bases short, with 13 bases between. CDR3 in amino acids: CASSVSGGQYGYTF. DNA for the CDR3: TGTGCCAGCAGCGTTAGTGGAGGACAGTATGGCTACACCTTC. The entire variable domain, with the rest obtained from reference TRBV9 and TRBJ1-2, is as follows: DSGVTQTPKHLITATGQRVTLRCSPRSGDLSVYWYQQSLDQGLQFLIQYYNGEERAKGNILERFSAQQFPDLHSELNLSSLELGDSALYFCASSVSGGQYGYTFGSGTRLTVV.